A selection of T cell receptor beta chains follows, all from one sample in a study of shared T cell receptors in the human thymus. Profiled with immunoSEQ multiplex PCR; TCRdb holds only in-frame clones, not every one. The repertoire holds hundreds of thousands of clones, with 70% to 90% as singletons. These same data were also listed under a study on human thymus T cells.

The sample taken for sequencing was thymocytes. These receptors all stem from a boy under two years old with a congenital heart defect. Both conserved end residues are part of each CDR3. The D gene is left open where the match is weak. A clone size is listed for some rows: how often the clone was seen (once, few, many), or a class if it is expanded.

V: TRBV1; J: TRBJ2-1; length: 11; D: NA; size: NA; CDR3: CTSSLLAGGFF; DNA: TGCACCAGCAGCCTCCTAGCAGGGGGGTTCTTC
V: TRBV15; J: TRBJ2-3; length: 15; D: NA; size: once; CDR3: CATSGGGGDTDTQYF; DNA: TGTGCCACCAGCGGGGGAGGCGGGGACACAGATACGCAGTATTTT
V: TRBV5-1; J: TRBJ2-5; length: 16; D: TRBD2; size: NA; CDR3: CASSHGLAGLQETQYF; DNA: TGCGCCAGCAGCCACGGACTAGCGGGATTACAAGAGACCCAGTACTTC
V: TRBV27; J: TRBJ2-7; length: 17; D: TRBD2; size: NA; CDR3: CASSPIAGTSGSYEQYF; DNA: TGTGCCAGCAGCCCCATTGCCGGGACTAGCGGGTCATACGAGCAGTACTTC
V: TRBV25-1; J: TRBJ1-1; length: 18; D: NA; size: NA; CDR3: CASSAGSERGRANTEAFF; DNA: TGTGCCAGCAGTGCCGGGAGTGAACGGGGCAGGGCGAACACTGAAGCTTTCTTT
V: TRBV4-2; J: TRBJ2-7; length: 16; D: TRBD2; size: NA; CDR3: CASSQGPSGMDYEQYF; DNA: TGTGCCAGCAGCCAGGGTCCTAGCGGGATGGATTACGAGCAGTACTTC
V: TRBV11-2; J: TRBJ2-7; length: 15; D: NA; size: NA; CDR3: CASSHGGGTSYEQYF; DNA: TGTGCCAGCAGCCACGGCGGAGGGACCTCCTACGAGCAGTACTTC
V: TRBV15; J: TRBJ1-2; length: 16; D: NA; size: NA; CDR3: CATSPGIQTRDYGYTF; DNA: TGTGCCACCAGCCCGGGAATCCAAACCCGCGACTATGGCTACACCTTC
V: TRBV11-2; J: TRBJ2-7; length: 14; D: NA; size: NA; CDR3: CASSLRQRSYEQYF; DNA: TGTGCCAGCAGCCTGAGACAGCGCTCCTACGAGCAGTACTTC
V: TRBV5-4; J: TRBJ2-3; length: 17; D: TRBD2; size: NA; CDR3: CASSPWGLAGSTDTQYF; DNA: TGTGCCAGCAGCCCCTGGGGGCTAGCGGGGAGCACAGATACGCAGTATTTT
V: TRBV10-3; J: TRBJ2-1; length: 14; D: TRBD2; size: NA; CDR3: CAIKGGREYNEQFF; DNA: TGTGCCATCAAAGGCGGGAGGGAATACAATGAGCAGTTCTTC
V: TRBV11-3; J: TRBJ2-2; length: 16; D: TRBD1; size: NA; CDR3: CASSSGEQGAAGELFF; DNA: TGTGCCAGCAGCTCCGGGGAGCAGGGGGCCGCCGGGGAGCTGTTTTTT
V: TRBV7-2; J: TRBJ1-3; length: 15; D: NA; size: NA; CDR3: CASSAKQGSGNTIYF; DNA: TGTGCCAGCAGCGCGAAACAGGGCTCTGGAAACACCATATATTTT
V: TRBV9; J: TRBJ2-5; length: 19; D: TRBD2; size: once; CDR3: CASSPERSGRASPRETQYF; DNA: TGTGCCAGCAGCCCCGAGCGCAGCGGGAGGGCCTCCCCTCGGGAGACCCAGTACTTC
V: TRBV11-3; J: TRBJ2-1; length: 17; D: TRBD2; size: NA; CDR3: CASSLIVPSGETNEQFF; DNA: TGTGCCAGCAGCTTAATCGTACCTAGCGGGGAAACCAATGAGCAGTTCTTC
V: TRBV27; J: TRBJ2-4; length: 17; D: NA; size: NA; CDR3: CASSPLGTTLAKNIQYF; DNA: TGTGCCAGCAGTCCCCTGGGCACAACTTTAGCCAAAAACATTCAGTACTTC
V: TRBV12-5; J: TRBJ1-1; length: 14; D: NA; size: NA; CDR3: CASGLVPGDTEAFF; DNA: TGTGCTAGTGGTTTGGTACCCGGGGACACTGAAGCTTTCTTT
V: TRBV6-1; J: TRBJ2-1; length: 17; D: TRBD2; size: NA; CDR3: CASSERAGGSSYNEQFF; DNA: TGTGCCAGCAGTGAAAGGGCGGGAGGAAGCTCCTACAATGAGCAGTTCTTC
V: TRBV7-2; J: TRBJ2-7; length: 15; D: TRBD1; size: NA; CDR3: CASSLRGQGADEQYF; DNA: TGTGCCAGCAGCCTACGGGGACAGGGGGCCGACGAGCAGTACTTC
V: TRBV5-1; J: TRBJ2-7; length: 17; D: TRBD1; size: NA; CDR3: CASSPSCSPQGAYEQYF; DNA: TGCGCCAGCAGCCCCTCTTGCTCTCCACAGGGGGCCTACGAGCAGTACTTC
V: TRBV6-5; J: TRBJ1-1; length: 14; D: TRBD1; size: NA; CDR3: CASSSQGAGTEAFF; DNA: TGTGCCAGCAGTTCACAGGGGGCGGGAACTGAAGCTTTCTTT
V: TRBV6-1; J: TRBJ1-1; length: 14; D: NA; size: NA; CDR3: CASSDGGRAGEAFF; DNA: TGTGCCAGCAGTGACGGGGGAAGGGCAGGAGAAGCTTTCTTT
V: TRBV30; J: TRBJ1-3; length: 11; D: NA; size: NA; CDR3: CAWSVQGTIYF; DNA: TGTGCCTGGAGTGTTCAGGGGACCATATATTTT
V: TRBV27; J: TRBJ2-7; length: 15; D: TRBD2; size: NA; CDR3: CASSLRGGSSYEQYF; DNA: TGTGCCAGCAGTTTACGGGGCGGGAGCTCCTACGAGCAGTACTTC
V: TRBV18; J: TRBJ1-1; length: 14; D: NA; size: NA; CDR3: CASSRQSPNTEAFF; DNA: TGTGCCAGCTCACGACAGTCTCCGAACACTGAAGCTTTCTTT
V: TRBV5-4; J: TRBJ2-1; length: 20; D: TRBD2; size: NA; CDR3: CASSNLVRDSTREGYNEQFF; DNA: TGTGCCAGCAGCAATTTGGTTCGGGATTCGACGCGGGAGGGCTACAATGAGCAGTTCTTC
V: TRBV6-1; J: TRBJ2-3; length: 18; D: TRBD2; size: NA; CDR3: CASSEGSGWEGRADTQYF; DNA: TGTGCCAGCAGTGAAGGGTCGGGGTGGGAGGGCCGAGCAGATACGCAGTATTTT
V: TRBV7-9; J: TRBJ2-2; length: 16; D: NA; size: NA; CDR3: CASSLALGGGAGELFF; DNA: TGTGCCAGCAGCTTGGCCCTTGGGGGGGGCGCCGGGGAGCTGTTTTTT
V: TRBV28; J: TRBJ2-7; length: 17; D: TRBD1; size: NA; CDR3: CASSSPQRGQGAYEQYF; DNA: TGTGCCAGCAGTTCCCCCCAGCGGGGACAGGGCGCCTACGAGCAGTACTTC
V: TRBV6-6; J: TRBJ1-2; length: 15; D: NA; size: NA; CDR3: CASSYSRENSEGYTF; DNA: TGTGCCAGCAGTTACTCGAGGGAGAACAGTGAGGGCTACACCTTC
V: TRBV5-4; J: TRBJ2-1; length: 17; D: NA; size: few; CDR3: CASSLGGRQGEYNEQFF; DNA: TGTGCCAGCAGCTTGGGGGGGAGGCAGGGGGAATACAATGAGCAGTTCTTC
V: TRBV13; J: TRBJ2-5; length: 14; D: NA; size: NA; CDR3: CASSFSQSQETQYF; DNA: TGTGCCAGCAGCTTTTCCCAGTCTCAAGAGACCCAGTACTTC
V: TRBV28; J: TRBJ2-7; length: 18; D: TRBD2; size: NA; CDR3: CASSPPSGPSGALHEQYF; DNA: TGTGCCAGCAGTCCTCCCTCGGGTCCTAGCGGGGCATTACACGAGCAGTACTTC
V: TRBV11-3; J: TRBJ1-1; length: 18; D: TRBD1; size: once; CDR3: CASSLPRTGGLRSTEAFF; DNA: TGTGCCAGCAGCTTACCCAGGACAGGGGGCCTTCGGAGCACTGAAGCTTTCTTT
V: TRBV25-1; J: TRBJ2-7; length: 16; D: NA; size: NA; CDR3: CASSEYNRVKGYEQYF; DNA: TGTGCCAGCAGTGAATATAACAGGGTAAAGGGCTACGAGCAGTACTTC
V: TRBV25-1; J: TRBJ2-1; length: 16; D: TRBD1; size: NA; CDR3: CASSKQGVTSYNEQFF; DNA: TGTGCCAGCAGCAAACAGGGGGTTACCTCCTACAATGAGCAGTTCTTC
V: TRBV4-1; J: TRBJ1-3; length: 15; D: NA; size: once; CDR3: CASSPTGFSGNTIYF; DNA: TGCGCCAGCAGCCCCACAGGGTTTTCTGGAAACACCATATATTTT
V: TRBV6-1; J: TRBJ2-1; length: 17; D: TRBD2; size: NA; CDR3: CASSEGPGLAGRNEQFF; DNA: TGTGCCAGCAGTGAAGGTCCGGGACTAGCGGGTCGCAATGAGCAGTTCTTC
V: TRBV5-8; J: TRBJ1-4; length: 15; D: NA; size: NA; CDR3: CASSPSPKAGEKLFF; DNA: TGTGCCAGCAGCCCCTCGCCAAAAGCGGGTGAAAAACTGTTTTTT
V: TRBV12-5; J: TRBJ1-2; length: 14; D: NA; size: NA; CDR3: CASGLTEPNYGYTF; DNA: TGTGCTAGTGGTTTAACAGAACCCAACTATGGCTACACCTTC
V: TRBV7-2; J: TRBJ2-5; length: 17; D: TRBD2; size: NA; CDR3: CASSLAYRGSQEETQYF; DNA: TGTGCCAGCAGCTTAGCATACCGCGGGAGTCAGGAAGAGACCCAGTACTTC
V: TRBV27; J: TRBJ2-7; length: 16; D: TRBD2; size: NA; CDR3: CASRTGTRVPPYEQYF; DNA: TGTGCCAGCAGGACCGGGACTAGGGTCCCCCCCTACGAGCAGTACTTC
V: TRBV30; J: TRBJ1-2; length: 14; D: NA; size: NA; CDR3: CAWETHFSADGYTF; DNA: TGTGCCTGGGAAACCCATTTTTCAGCGGATGGCTACACCTTC
V: TRBV29-1; J: TRBJ2-1; length: 15; D: TRBD2; size: NA; CDR3: CSVEGRLAGYNEQFF; DNA: TGCAGCGTGGAGGGTAGGCTAGCGGGTTACAATGAGCAGTTCTTC
V: TRBV5-5; J: TRBJ2-1; length: 15; D: TRBD2; size: NA; CDR3: CASSLGASGRYEQFF; DNA: TGTGCCAGCAGCCTGGGGGCTAGCGGGAGGTATGAGCAGTTCTTC
V: TRBV9; J: TRBJ1-3; length: 16; D: NA; size: NA; CDR3: CASSVAAGYSGNTIYF; DNA: TGTGCCAGCAGCGTAGCGGCAGGGTACTCTGGAAACACCATATATTTT
V: TRBV5-6; J: TRBJ1-2; length: 15; D: TRBD1; size: NA; CDR3: CASSYGTGASYGYTF; DNA: TGTGCCAGCAGCTATGGGACAGGGGCTTCCTATGGCTACACCTTC
V: TRBV29-1; J: TRBJ2-1; length: 15; D: TRBD1; size: NA; CDR3: CSVGDRGFYYNEQFF; DNA: TGCAGCGTAGGCGACAGGGGATTCTACTACAATGAGCAGTTCTTC
V: TRBV4-1; J: TRBJ2-4; length: 20; D: NA; size: NA; CDR3: CASSQGGVKQGTVAKNIQYF; DNA: TGCGCCAGCAGCCAAGGCGGGGTGAAACAGGGGACCGTAGCCAAAAACATTCAGTACTTC
V: TRBV5-1; J: TRBJ2-1; length: 17; D: TRBD2; size: NA; CDR3: CASSLSTSGRFYNEQFF; DNA: TGCGCCAGCAGCTTATCGACTAGCGGGAGGTTCTACAATGAGCAGTTCTTC
V: TRBV27; J: TRBJ1-5; length: 19; D: TRBD1; size: NA; CDR3: CASSPRSLLPGQSNQPQHF; DNA: TGTGCCAGCAGTCCGCGCTCCCTCCTCCCGGGACAGAGCAATCAGCCCCAGCATTTT
V: TRBV28; J: TRBJ2-6; length: 14; D: TRBD1; size: NA; CDR3: CASTQLGQANVLTF; DNA: TGTGCCAGCACCCAGTTGGGACAGGCGAACGTCCTGACTTTC
V: TRBV20-1; J: TRBJ2-7; length: 10; D: NA; size: NA; CDR3: CSGWFGEQYF; DNA: TGCAGTGGGTGGTTCGGCGAGCAGTACTTC
V: TRBV27; J: TRBJ2-7; length: 14; D: NA; size: NA; CDR3: CASSRRTESGEQYF; DNA: TGTGCCAGCAGCCGGAGGACTGAATCCGGCGAGCAGTACTTC
V: TRBV9; J: TRBJ2-7; length: 15; D: TRBD1; size: NA; CDR3: CASSGGRGRSYEQYF; DNA: TGTGCCAGCAGCGGAGGCAGGGGGCGCAGCTACGAGCAGTACTTC